These 25 T cell receptor beta chains share one sample of origin, sequenced in a study of T cells in Graves' hyperthyroidism and ophthalmopathy. TCR beta CDR3 sequences were amplified from RNA transcripts. First-round RT-PCR with HTBI primers amplified the TCR CDR3 region. TCRdb re-called the multiplex PCR reads with MiXCR, one entry per CDR3 protein. The table includes around 690,000 distinct CDR3 sequences, 17% detected once. Sequencing was carried out using blood. These TCRs come from a man aged 50 or older with Graves' hyperthyroidism.

This clonotype came up many times. The chain couples TRBV30 to TRBJ1-1, with D possibly TRBD1 on 6 matching bases. Germline values: CDR1 GTSNPN, CDR2 SVGIG (reference sequence). V lost 2 bases, J lost 0 bases, and 10 bases lay in between. The CDR3 has 14 residues. The CDR3 loop is CAWSSGHMNTEAFF. The CDR3 nucleotides read TGTGCCTGGAGTTCGGGACACATGAACACTGAAGCTTTCTTT.

The sample holds one count of this clonotype. Possible read error: a much larger clone is one base away. This chain links TRBV29-1 with TRBJ2-1; weak D call: TRBD1 (8 bases). V shed 7 bases and J shed 6 bases, with 19 bases lying between them. CDR1 is SQVTM, CDR2 ANQGSEA, per germline. The CDR3 runs 14 residues. CDR3 loop: CSASQGGTLNEQFF. The CDR3 DNA sequence: TGCAGCGCTTCACAGGGGGGGACTCTCAATGAGCAGTTCTTC.

In this sample, this clonotype turned up a few times. The gene calls are TRBV25-1 and TRBJ2-5; D may be TRBD1 (5 bases). V lost 6 bases, J lost 2 bases, and 13 bases lay in between. The CDR3 loop spans 14 amino acids. The germline CDR1 and CDR2 sequences are MGHDK and SYGVNS. CDR3 nucleotide sequence: TGTGCCAGCAGCTCCCCCAGGGTGCAAGAGACCCAGTACTTC. Protein sequence: CASSSPRVQETQYF.

This clonotype showed up many times. The gene calls are TRBV12-3 or TRBV12-4 and TRBJ2-5; tentative D call: TRBD2 (6 bases). V was shortened by 7 bases and J by 2 bases, with 14 bases between the two germline ends. This CDR3 comprises 14 residues. CDR3: CASNPAGTQETQYF. The CDR3 DNA follows: TGTGCCAGCAACCCTGCCGGGACTCAAGAGACCCAGTACTTC.

This chain uses TRBV10-3 with TRBJ2-3; 12 bases line up with TRBD2. Germline CDR1 reads ENHRY; CDR2 reads SYGVKD. This CDR3 region has 18 residues. J gave up 2 bases and V 1 base, and 7 bases lay outside the gene matches. The CDR3 region is CAISEWTGLAGSTDTQYF. CDR3 DNA: TGTGCCATCAGTGAGTGGACGGGACTAGCGGGTTCCACAGATACGCAGTATTTT.

The chain has TRBV9 and TRBJ2-1, with D possibly TRBD1 on 6 matching bases. CDR3 length: 16 residues. Germline loops: CDR1 SGDLS, CDR2 YYNGEE. Deletions cut 3 bases from V and 7 bases from J, with 20 bases between. CDR3 DNA: TGTGCCAGCAGCGAAGAATCCGGAGGCAGGGGTAATGAGCAGTTCTTC. This sequence encodes CASSEESGGRGNEQFF.

This clonotype was seen repeatedly, ten times or more. The chain is built from TRBV6-1 and TRBJ2-1, with a possible D match to TRBD2 (6 bases). The V and J ends lost 5 bases and 6 bases respectively, with 8 bases between them. CDR1 is MNHNS, CDR2 SASEGT, per germline. The length of the CDR3 is 12 residues. Here the CDR3 reads CASSWDFNEQFF. The CDR3 nucleotides are TGTGCCAGCAGTTGGGACTTCAATGAGCAGTTCTTC.

In its sample, this clonotype was seen a few times. The CDR3 spells CASSLSLSGVGPSPNEQFF. Written as DNA, the CDR3 is TGTGCCAGCAGTTTATCATTGTCGGGAGTAGGACCGTCCCCCAATGAGCAGTTCTTC. The chain links TRBV28 to TRBJ2-1; a possible D gene is TRBD2 (6 bases). With 1 base removed from V and 6 bases from J, the gap between germline ends came to 25 bases. CDR1 is MDHEN and CDR2 is SYDVKM in the germline V gene. This CDR3 has 19 residues.

The V call is TRBV6-2 or TRBV6-3, the J call TRBJ1-1, with 7 nucleotides matching TRBD1. This CDR3 is built from 15 residues. The germline V gene has CDR1 MNHEY and CDR2 SVGEGT. The trim removed 6 bases at V and 5 bases at J, leaving 12 bases unmatched. The CDR3 reads CASSLFRGARTEAFF. CDR3 nucleotide sequence: TGTGCCAGCAGCCTCTTCAGGGGGGCAAGGACTGAAGCTTTCTTT.

The chain couples TRBV19 to TRBJ2-7; the D is unclear. The CDR3 spans 16 residues. The V gene's germline CDR1 is LNHDA and CDR2 SQIVND (reference sequence). Trimming took off 3 bases at V and 0 bases at J, with 15 bases between the two ends. Written as DNA, the CDR3 is TGTGCCAGTAGTATTAAGTCAGGCGGATCCTCCTACGAGCAGTACTTC. This translates into CASSIKSGGSSYEQYF.

This chain joins TRBV12-3 or TRBV12-4 and TRBJ2-2; a possible D gene is TRBD1 (5 bases). Trimming took off 2 bases at V and 1 base at J, with 8 bases between the two ends. The CDR3 is made up of 15 amino acids. CDR3 in amino acids: CASSLNRRNTGELFF. The CDR3 DNA is TGTGCCAGCAGTTTAAACAGGAGGAACACCGGGGAGCTGTTTTTT.

This clonotype was picked up a small number of times. The CDR3 protein is CSVEDRWESINNEQFF. The CDR3 region has the DNA TGCAGCGTTGAAGATCGGTGGGAATCGATAAACAATGAGCAGTTCTTC. This chain joins TRBV29-1 and TRBJ2-1; D is uncertain. CDR1 and CDR2 (germline): SQVTM, ANQGSEA. The ends were cut back, 0 bases at V and 5 bases at J, with 17 bases in the middle. The CDR3 is 16 residues long.

This clonotype appeared many times. The rearrangement joins TRBV28 to TRBJ2-5; 7 bases line up with TRBD2. From germline, CDR1 is MDHEN and CDR2 SYDVKM. Trimming at V came to 2 bases and at J to 5 bases, leaving 8 bases not matched to a gene. The CDR3 length is 15 residues. The CDR3 loop reads CASSLTGRWEETQYF. The CDR3 region has the DNA TGTGCCAGCAGTTTAACCGGGAGGTGGGAGGAGACCCAGTACTTC.

The chain recombines TRBV7-6 with TRBJ1-4, with 7 bases fitting TRBD1. The CDR3 extends over 17 amino acids. Germline assignment: CDR1 SGHVS and CDR2 FNYEAQ. V was clipped by 5 bases and J by 7 bases; unmatched bases: 16. The CDR3 DNA reads as TGTGCCAGCAGCCCTCGGAGGGGGCGAAGGGGGAGTGAAAAACTGTTTTTT. Amino acid sequence: CASSPRRGRRGSEKLFF.

About this clonotype itself: At one of its ends the junction is not consistent with the germline gene, which may arise from a read error. The chain is built from TRBV7-3 and TRBJ1-1, with TRBD1 matching over 11 bases. CDR1 and CDR2 (germline): SGHTA, FQGTGA. The CDR3 runs 15 residues. As DNA, the CDR3 is TGTGCCGGCAGCCCGGGGACAGGGGGGAACACTGAAGCTTTCTTT. Protein sequence: CAGSPGTGGNTEAFF.

The chain combines TRBV20-1 with TRBJ1-1; D gene uncertain. Looked up from germline, CDR1 is DFQATT and CDR2 is SNEGSKA (reference sequence). Trimming removed 5 bases from V and 4 bases from J, with 17 bases in between. The CDR3 length is 14 residues. CDR3 in amino acids: CSAHREGWATEAFF. The CDR3 bases are TGCAGTGCTCATAGGGAAGGTTGGGCCACTGAAGCTTTCTTT.

In this sample, this clonotype turned up many times. V usage is TRBV2 and J usage is TRBJ1-5; D is ambiguous. Germline V CDR1 and CDR2: SNHLY, FYNNEI. The CDR3 is 14 amino acids. Trimming left V 4 bases short and J 3 bases short, with 10 bases between. This CDR3 is CASSVGSPNQPQHF. The CDR3 DNA follows: TGTGCCAGCAGTGTTGGATCTCCCAATCAGCCCCAGCATTTT.

This clonotype was detected many times. The chain links TRBV6-1 to TRBJ2-3; D gene unclear. The germline V and J ends were trimmed by 10 bases and 0 bases, with 20 bases remaining between them. CDR3 length equals 16 residues. CDR1 and CDR2 from the germline V gene are MNHNS and SASEGT. CDR3 DNA: TGTGCCACCCGAAAGGACGGCCGGTCTAGCACAGATACGCAGTATTTT. Its translation: CATRKDGRSSTDTQYF.

This chain links TRBV28 with TRBJ1-1; 9 bases match TRBD1. CDR1 is MDHEN, CDR2 SYDVKM, per germline. CDR3 length equals 14 residues. J was trimmed by 3 bases and V by 6 bases; bases with no gene match: 5. The CDR3 is CASSAGDRDTEAFF. The CDR3 region has the DNA TGTGCCAGCAGCGCGGGGGACAGGGACACTGAAGCTTTCTTT.

Notes on this clonotype: One junction end disagrees with the germline gene, perhaps due to a read error. J is TRBJ2-2 and V is TRBV2; TRBD2 is a possible D gene (5 bases). Looked up from germline, CDR1 is SNHLY and CDR2 is FYNNEI. The CDR3 totals 15 residues. The DNA of the CDR3 is TGTGCCAGCAGTGAAGCGGAACTGCGCACCGGGGAGCTGTTGTTT. As protein: CASSEAELRTGELLF.

As regards this clonotype: A much more abundant neighbour one base away suggests this may be a read error. For the CDR3, the DNA is TGTGCCAGCAGCTCCGCCGGGACAGGGGTCAATGAGCAGTTCTTC. As protein: CASSSAGTGVNEQFF. The chain links TRBV5-5 to TRBJ2-1; 10 bases fit TRBD1. With V trimmed by 3 bases and J by 6 bases, 6 bases remained unmatched. The CDR3 has 15 residues. Per the germline V gene, CDR1 is SGHKS and CDR2 is YYEKEE (reference sequence).

This clonotype was detected ten times or more. CDR3: CASSFRRQPEQPQHF. The CDR3 DNA is TGTGCCAGCAGTTTTCGGCGACAGCCTGAGCAGCCCCAGCATTTT. The chain couples TRBV6-1 to TRBJ1-5; possibly TRBD1 for D (5 bases). Germline CDR1 and CDR2: MNHNS and SASEGT. The length of the CDR3 is 15 residues. The V end was cut by 5 bases, the J end by 7 bases, with 18 bases between.

Here the CDR3 DNA reads TGTGCCAGCAGTAGACAGTCCTCTGGGGCCAACGTCCTGACTTTC. Its protein is CASSRQSSGANVLTF. V and J are TRBV2 and TRBJ2-6, with D possibly TRBD1 on 5 matching bases. Germline values: CDR1 SNHLY, CDR2 FYNNEI. The CDR3 has 15 amino acids. Trimming took off 5 bases at V and 0 bases at J, with 8 bases between the two ends.

This clonotype was counted between two and nine times. The chain links TRBV10-2 to TRBJ2-7; 7 bases match TRBD1. Germline lookup yields CDR1 WSHSY and CDR2 SAAADI. This CDR3 comprises 15 residues. The ends lost 3 bases at V and 3 bases at J; junction bases unmatched: 8. The CDR3 sequence: CASSDEKTGNYEQYF. Here the CDR3 DNA reads TGCGCCAGCAGTGATGAGAAGACAGGGAACTACGAGCAGTACTTC.

This clonotype was counted at least ten times. This chain connects TRBV29-1 to TRBJ1-1; tentative D call: TRBD1 (6 bases). This CDR3 is 13 amino acids long. Germline-derived CDR1 and CDR2 are SQVTM and ANQGSEA. V lost 6 bases and J 0 bases, leaving 11 bases between the germline ends. The CDR3 DNA sequence: TGCAGCGTACCAACAGGGCTGAACACTGAAGCTTTCTTT. Translating gives CSVPTGLNTEAFF.